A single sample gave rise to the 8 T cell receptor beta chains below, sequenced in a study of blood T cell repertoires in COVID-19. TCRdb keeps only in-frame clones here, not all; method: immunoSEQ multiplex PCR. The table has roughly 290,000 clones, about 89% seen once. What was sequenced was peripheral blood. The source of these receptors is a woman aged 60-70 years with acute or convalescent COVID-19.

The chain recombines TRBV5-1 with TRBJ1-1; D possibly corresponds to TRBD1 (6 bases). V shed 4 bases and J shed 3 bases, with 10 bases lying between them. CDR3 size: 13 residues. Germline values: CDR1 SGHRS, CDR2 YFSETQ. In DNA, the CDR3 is TGCGCCAGCAGCGAACAGGGCTACACTGAAGCTTTCTTT. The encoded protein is CASSEQGYTEAFF.

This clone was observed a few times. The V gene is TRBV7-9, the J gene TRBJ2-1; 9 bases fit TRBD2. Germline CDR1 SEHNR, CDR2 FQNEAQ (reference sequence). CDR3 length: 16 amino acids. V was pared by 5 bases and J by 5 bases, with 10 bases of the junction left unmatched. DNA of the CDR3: TGTGCCAGCAGCGCCCGTAGACTAGCGGACGACAATGAGCAGTTCTTC. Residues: CASSARRLADDNEQFF.

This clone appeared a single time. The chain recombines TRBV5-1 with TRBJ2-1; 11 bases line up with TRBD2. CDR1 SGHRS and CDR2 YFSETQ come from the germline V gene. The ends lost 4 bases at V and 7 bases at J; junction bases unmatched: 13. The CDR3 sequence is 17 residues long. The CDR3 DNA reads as TGCGCCAGCAGCCGCGGGCTAGCGGGGGGCATAACAAATGAGCAGTTCTTC. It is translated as CASSRGLAGGITNEQFF.

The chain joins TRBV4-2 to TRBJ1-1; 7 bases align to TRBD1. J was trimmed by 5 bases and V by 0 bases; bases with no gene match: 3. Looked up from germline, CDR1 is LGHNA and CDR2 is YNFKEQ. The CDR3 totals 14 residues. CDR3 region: CASSQEQGWTEAFF. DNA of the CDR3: TGTGCCAGCAGCCAAGAACAGGGGTGGACTGAAGCTTTCTTT.

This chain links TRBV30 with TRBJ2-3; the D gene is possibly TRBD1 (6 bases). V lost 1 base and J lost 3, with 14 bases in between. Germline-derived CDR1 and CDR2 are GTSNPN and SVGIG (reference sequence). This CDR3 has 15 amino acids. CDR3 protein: CAWSAKTQGTDTQYF. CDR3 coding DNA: TGTGCCTGGAGTGCAAAGACCCAGGGGACAGATACGCAGTATTTT.

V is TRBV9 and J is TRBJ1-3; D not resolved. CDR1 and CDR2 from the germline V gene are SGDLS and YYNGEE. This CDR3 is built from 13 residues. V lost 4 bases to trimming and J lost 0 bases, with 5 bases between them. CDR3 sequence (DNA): TGTGCCAGCAGCCGCAGCTCTGGAAACACCATATATTTT. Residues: CASSRSSGNTIYF. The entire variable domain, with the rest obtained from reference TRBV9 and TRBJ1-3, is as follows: DSGVTQTPKHLITATGQRVTLRCSPRSGDLSVYWYQQSLDQGLQFLIQYYNGEERAKGNILERFSAQQFPDLHSELNLSSLELGDSALYFCASSRSSGNTIYFGEGSWLTVV.

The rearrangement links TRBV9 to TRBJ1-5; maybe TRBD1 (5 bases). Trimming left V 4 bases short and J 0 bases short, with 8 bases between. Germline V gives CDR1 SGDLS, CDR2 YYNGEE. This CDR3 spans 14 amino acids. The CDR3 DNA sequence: TGTGCCAGCAGCCCAAGGGGTAGCAATCAGCCCCAGCATTTT. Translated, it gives CASSPRGSNQPQHF.

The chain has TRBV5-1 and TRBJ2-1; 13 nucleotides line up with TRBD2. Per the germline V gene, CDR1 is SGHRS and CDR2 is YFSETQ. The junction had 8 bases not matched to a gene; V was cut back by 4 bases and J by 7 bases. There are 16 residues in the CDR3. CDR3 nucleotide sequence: TGCGCCAGCAGCCAAACTAGCGGGAGGGCAAGGAATGAGCAGTTCTTC. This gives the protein CASSQTSGRARNEQFF.